Presented here are 12 T cell receptor beta chains from one specimen sequenced in a study of blood T cell repertoires in COVID-19. Sequencing was performed with immunoSEQ multiplex PCR; in TCRdb, only in-frame clones are kept and a portion is missing. This table holds around 130,000 clones, 70% to 80% found once. The sequenced material came from peripheral blood. These receptors came from a human donor in a cohort sampled during active COVID-19.

The chain joins TRBV11-2 to TRBJ2-2; 7 bases agree with TRBD2. Germline-derived CDR1 and CDR2 are SGHAT and FQNNGV. There are 15 residues in the CDR3. V trimming: 5 bases; J trimming: 4 bases; junction bases outside the gene matches: 7. CDR3 in amino acids: CASSGGSLVTGELFF. Written as DNA, the CDR3 is TGTGCCAGCAGCGGCGGGAGTTTGGTCACCGGGGAGCTGTTTTTT.

There are a few counts of this clone. The chain employs TRBV12-3 or TRBV12-4 and TRBJ2-7; tentative D call: TRBD2 (6 bases). V lost 3 bases to trimming and J lost 2 bases, with 8 bases between them. CDR3 size: 13 residues. CDR3 bases: TGTGCCAGCAGTTTCGGGGGTACCTACGAGCAGTACTTC. This gives the protein CASSFGGTYEQYF.

The chain joins TRBV5-8 to TRBJ2-7; possible D gene TRBD1, 5 bases. V was clipped by 0 bases and J by 5 bases, with 18 bases between them. This CDR3 is built from 16 residues. Germline CDR1 reads SGHTS; CDR2 reads YDEGEE. The CDR3 DNA follows: TGTGCCAGCAGCTTGGCGGGCAGGGCGTACTATGACGAGCAGTACTTC. It is translated as CASSLAGRAYYDEQYF.

The chain's CDR3 is CASSQDWGLAGVRTDTQYF. As DNA, the CDR3 is TGTGCCAGCAGCCAAGATTGGGGTCTAGCGGGAGTACGCACAGATACGCAGTATTTT. The chain recombines TRBV3-1 (or the pseudogene TRBV3-2) with TRBJ2-3; 10 bases agree with TRBD2. This CDR3 comprises 19 residues. Losses at the gene ends were 0 bases for V and 1 base for J; bases not matched to a gene: 10. Germline V gives CDR1 LGHDT, CDR2 YNNKEL (reference sequence).

This chain uses TRBV13 with TRBJ2-5; 8 nucleotides match TRBD2. After removal of 0 bases from V and 5 bases from J, the junction contained 2 bases not matched to a gene. The germline CDR1 and CDR2 sequences are PRHDT and FYEKMQ (reference sequence). This CDR3 is built from 14 residues. CDR3 DNA: TGTGCCAGCAGCTTAGGAGCGGGAGATGAGACCCAGTACTTC. Its translation is CASSLGAGDETQYF. Filled out from reference TRBV13 and TRBJ2-5, the complete variable domain reads AAGVIQSPRHLIKEKRETATLKCYPIPRHDTVYWYQQGPGQDPQFLISFYEKMQSDKGSIPDRFSAQQFSDYHSELNMSSLELGDSALYFCASSLGAGDETQYFGPGTRLLVL.

The V call is TRBV10-1, the J call TRBJ2-7; no clear D. Trimming stripped 5 bases from V and 5 bases from J, with 19 bases between. CDR1 is WNHNN, CDR2 SYGVQD, per germline (reference sequence). There are 15 residues in the CDR3. The CDR3 region is CASSIRKDSQDEQYF. DNA of the CDR3: TGCGCCAGCAGTATCAGAAAAGATTCGCAAGACGAGCAGTACTTC.

The rearrangement links TRBV11-2 to TRBJ2-7; 12 bases fit TRBD2. The CDR3 is 16 amino acids. With 5 bases clipped from V and 0 bases from J, the junction kept 5 bases outside the gene matches. Germline V lookup: CDR1 SGHAT, CDR2 FQNNGV. The CDR3 DNA sequence: TGTGCCAGCAGCCCTCGGACTAGCGGGGTCTCCTACGAGCAGTACTTC. It is translated as CASSPRTSGVSYEQYF.

This chain connects TRBV3-1 (or the pseudogene TRBV3-2) to TRBJ2-7, with D hard to call. Looked up from germline, CDR1 is LGHDT and CDR2 is YNNKEL (reference sequence). This CDR3 is built from 18 residues. V was clipped by 1 base and J by 0 bases, with 19 bases between them. The DNA for the CDR3 is TGTGCCAGCAGCCAAGCGATTTTCCGATCACGCGGCTCCTACGAGCAGTACTTC. The encoded protein is CASSQAIFRSRGSYEQYF.

The J gene is TRBJ2-7, the V gene TRBV9; D may be TRBD1 (6 bases). Germline-derived CDR1 and CDR2 are SGDLS and YYNGEE. V dropped 3 bases and J dropped 5 bases, with 15 bases sitting between them. CDR3 size: 14 residues. CDR3: CASSGTGYRHEQYF. The CDR3 coding sequence is TGTGCCAGCAGCGGAACAGGGTATAGGCACGAGCAGTACTTC.

The V gene is TRBV28, the J gene TRBJ2-7; 9 positions match TRBD1. The trim removed 4 bases at V and 3 bases at J, leaving 10 bases unmatched. Looked up from germline, CDR1 is MDHEN and CDR2 is SYDVKM. CDR3 length: 16 residues. CDR3 nucleotides: TGTGCCAGCAGTTCCCTCGCGGGACAGGGTAACTACGAGCAGTACTTC. Its translation: CASSSLAGQGNYEQYF.

DNA of the CDR3: TGTGCTAGTGGTTTGGCCGCGACAGGGCCCTACGAGCAGTACTTC. Amino acid sequence: CASGLAATGPYEQYF. This chain uses TRBV12-5 with TRBJ2-7, with 7 bases that match TRBD1. With V trimmed by 1 base and J by 2 bases, 5 bases remained unmatched. Germline CDR1 reads LGHNT; CDR2 reads FRNRAP. The CDR3 covers 15 residues.

Only a few counts were recorded for this clone. This chain connects TRBV28 to TRBJ2-7; D may be TRBD2 (6 bases). V was trimmed by 6 bases and J by 3 bases, leaving 15 bases between them. From germline, CDR1 is MDHEN and CDR2 SYDVKM. This CDR3 spans 14 amino acids. The CDR3 reads CASRPAGGFYEQYF. The CDR3 bases are TGTGCCAGCAGGCCGGCAGGAGGGTTCTACGAGCAGTACTTC. The full variable domain, completed using reference TRBV28 and TRBJ2-7, is DVKVTQSSRYLVKRTGEKVFLECVQDMDHENMFWYRQDPGLGLRLIYFSYDVKMKEKGDIPEGYSVSREKKERFSLILESASTNQTSMYLCASRPAGGFYEQYFGPGTRLTVT.